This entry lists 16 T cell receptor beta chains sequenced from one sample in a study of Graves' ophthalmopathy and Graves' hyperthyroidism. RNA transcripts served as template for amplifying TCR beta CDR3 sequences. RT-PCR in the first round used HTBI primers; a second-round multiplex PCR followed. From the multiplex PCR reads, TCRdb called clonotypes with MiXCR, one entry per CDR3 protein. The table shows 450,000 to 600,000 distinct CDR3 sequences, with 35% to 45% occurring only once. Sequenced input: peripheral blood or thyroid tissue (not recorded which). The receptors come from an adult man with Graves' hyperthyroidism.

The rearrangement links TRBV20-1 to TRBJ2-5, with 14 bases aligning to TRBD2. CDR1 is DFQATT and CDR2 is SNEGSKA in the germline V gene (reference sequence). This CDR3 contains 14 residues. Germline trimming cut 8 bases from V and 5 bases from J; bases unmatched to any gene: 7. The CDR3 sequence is CSQSGLAGAETQYF. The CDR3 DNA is TGCAGTCAATCGGGACTAGCGGGAGCGGAGACCCAGTACTTC.

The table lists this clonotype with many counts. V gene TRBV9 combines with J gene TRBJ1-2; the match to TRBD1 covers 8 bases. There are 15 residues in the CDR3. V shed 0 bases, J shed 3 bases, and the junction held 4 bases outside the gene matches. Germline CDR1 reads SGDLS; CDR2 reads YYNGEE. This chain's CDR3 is CASSVGPGGDYGYTF. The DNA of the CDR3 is TGTGCCAGCAGCGTAGGCCCAGGGGGCGACTATGGCTACACCTTC. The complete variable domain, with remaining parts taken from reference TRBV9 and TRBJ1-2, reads DSGVTQTPKHLITATGQRVTLRCSPRSGDLSVYWYQQSLDQGLQFLIQYYNGEERAKGNILERFSAQQFPDLHSELNLSSLELGDSALYFCASSVGPGGDYGYTFGSGTRLTVV.

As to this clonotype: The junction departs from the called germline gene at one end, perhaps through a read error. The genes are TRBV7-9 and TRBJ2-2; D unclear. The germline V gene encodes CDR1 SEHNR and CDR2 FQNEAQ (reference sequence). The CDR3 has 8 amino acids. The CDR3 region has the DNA TGTGCCAGCAGCTTAGCCCCTTTT. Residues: CASSLAPF.

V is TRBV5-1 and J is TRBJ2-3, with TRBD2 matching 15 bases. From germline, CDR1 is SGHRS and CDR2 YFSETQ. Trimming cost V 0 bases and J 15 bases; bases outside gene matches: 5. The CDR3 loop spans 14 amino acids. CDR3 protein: CASSLGTSGRALYF. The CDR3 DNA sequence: TGCGCCAGCAGCTTGGGGACTAGCGGGAGGGCCTTATATTTT. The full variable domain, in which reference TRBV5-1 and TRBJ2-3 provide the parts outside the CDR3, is KAGVTQTPRYLIKTRGQQVTLSCSPISGHRSVSWYQQTPGQGLQFLFEYFSETQRNKGNFPGRFSGRQFSNSRSEMNVSTLELGDSALYLCASSLGTSGRALYFGPGTRLTVL.

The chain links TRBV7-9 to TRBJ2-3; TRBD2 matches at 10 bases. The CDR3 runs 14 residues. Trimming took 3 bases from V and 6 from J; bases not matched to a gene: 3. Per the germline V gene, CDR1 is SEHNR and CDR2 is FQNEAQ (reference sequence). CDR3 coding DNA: TGTGCCAGCAGCTTCCTAGCGGGAGCGGATACGCAGTATTTT. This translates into CASSFLAGADTQYF.

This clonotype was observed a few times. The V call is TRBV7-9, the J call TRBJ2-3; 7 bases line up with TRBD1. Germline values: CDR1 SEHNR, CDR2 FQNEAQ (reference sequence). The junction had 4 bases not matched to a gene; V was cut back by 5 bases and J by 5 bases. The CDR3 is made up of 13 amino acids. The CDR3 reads CASSPTGIDTQYF. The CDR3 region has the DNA TGTGCCAGCAGCCCGACAGGGATAGATACGCAGTATTTT.

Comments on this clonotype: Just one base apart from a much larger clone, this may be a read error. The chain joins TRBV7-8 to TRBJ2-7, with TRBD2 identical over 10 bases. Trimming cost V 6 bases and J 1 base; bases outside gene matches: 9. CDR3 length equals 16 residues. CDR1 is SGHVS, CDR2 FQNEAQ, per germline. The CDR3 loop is CASSLYASGGSYEQYF. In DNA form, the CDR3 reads TGTGCCAGCAGTTTATACGCTAGCGGGGGATCCTACGAGCAGTACTTC.

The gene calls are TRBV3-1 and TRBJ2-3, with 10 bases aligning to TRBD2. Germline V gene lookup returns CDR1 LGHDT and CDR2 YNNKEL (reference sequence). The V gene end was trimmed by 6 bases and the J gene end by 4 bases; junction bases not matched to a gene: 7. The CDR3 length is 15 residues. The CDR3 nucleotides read TGTGCCAGCAGATCACTAGCGGGACGCCCAGATACGCAGTATTTT. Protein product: CASRSLAGRPDTQYF.

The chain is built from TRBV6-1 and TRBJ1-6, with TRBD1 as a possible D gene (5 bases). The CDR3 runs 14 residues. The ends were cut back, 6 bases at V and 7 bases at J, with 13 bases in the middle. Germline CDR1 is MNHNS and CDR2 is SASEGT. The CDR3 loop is CASRGGNGNSPLHF. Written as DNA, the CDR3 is TGTGCCAGCAGGGGGGGAAACGGCAATTCACCCCTCCACTTT.

The CDR3 loop is CASTRKGANVLTF. CDR3 nucleotide sequence: TGTGCCAGTACAAGAAAAGGGGCCAACGTCCTGACTTTC. The J gene is TRBJ2-6, the V gene TRBV19, with unresolved D. The V gene's germline CDR1 is LNHDA and CDR2 SQIVND (reference sequence). The CDR3 runs 13 residues. The V and J ends lost 7 bases and 4 bases respectively, with 8 bases between them.

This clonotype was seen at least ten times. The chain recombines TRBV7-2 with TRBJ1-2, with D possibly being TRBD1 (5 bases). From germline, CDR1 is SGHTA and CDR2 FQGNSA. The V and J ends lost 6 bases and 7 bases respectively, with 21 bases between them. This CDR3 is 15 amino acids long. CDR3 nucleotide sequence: TGTGCCAGCAGTCCCACTGGGACTCCGGGCGCTGGCTACACCTTC. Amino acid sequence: CASSPTGTPGAGYTF. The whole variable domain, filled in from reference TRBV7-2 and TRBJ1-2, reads GAGVSQSPSNKVTEKGKDVELRCDPISGHTALYWYRQSLGQGLEFLIYFQGNSAPDKSGLPSDRFSAERTGGSVSTLTIQRTQQEDSAVYLCASSPTGTPGAGYTFGSGTRLTVV.

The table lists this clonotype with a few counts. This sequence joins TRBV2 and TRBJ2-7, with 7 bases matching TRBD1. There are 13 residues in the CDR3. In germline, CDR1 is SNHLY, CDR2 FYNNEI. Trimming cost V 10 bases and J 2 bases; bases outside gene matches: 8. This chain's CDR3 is CAITRDRAYEQYF. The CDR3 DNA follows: TGTGCCATCACGCGAGACAGGGCCTACGAGCAGTACTTC.

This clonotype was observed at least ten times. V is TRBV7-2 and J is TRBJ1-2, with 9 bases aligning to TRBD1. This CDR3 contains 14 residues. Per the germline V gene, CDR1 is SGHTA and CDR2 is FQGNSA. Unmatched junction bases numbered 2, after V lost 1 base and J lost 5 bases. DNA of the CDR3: TGTGCCAGCAGCTTAGAGACAGGGGGTTATGGCTACACCTTC. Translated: CASSLETGGYGYTF.

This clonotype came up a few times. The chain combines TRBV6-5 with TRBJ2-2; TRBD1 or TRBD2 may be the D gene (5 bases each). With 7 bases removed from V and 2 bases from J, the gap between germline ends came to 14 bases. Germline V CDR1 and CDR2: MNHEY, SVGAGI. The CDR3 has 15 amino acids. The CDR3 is CASTYRRDNTGELFF. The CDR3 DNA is TGTGCCAGCACTTATCGAAGGGACAACACCGGGGAGCTGTTTTTT.

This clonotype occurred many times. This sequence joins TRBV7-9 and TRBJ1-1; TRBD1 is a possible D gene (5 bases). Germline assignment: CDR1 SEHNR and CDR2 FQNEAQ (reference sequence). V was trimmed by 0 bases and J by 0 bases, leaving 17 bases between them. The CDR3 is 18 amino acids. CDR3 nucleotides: TGTGCCAGCAGCTTAGCGGGAGGGGCAGGGCGGATGAACACTGAAGCTTTCTTT. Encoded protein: CASSLAGGAGRMNTEAFF. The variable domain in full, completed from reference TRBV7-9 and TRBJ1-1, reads DTGVSQNPRHKITKRGQNVTFRCDPISEHNRLYWYRQTLGQGPEFLTYFQNEAQLEKSRLLSDRFSAERPKGSFSTLEIQRTEQGDSAMYLCASSLAGGAGRMNTEAFFGQGTRLTVV.

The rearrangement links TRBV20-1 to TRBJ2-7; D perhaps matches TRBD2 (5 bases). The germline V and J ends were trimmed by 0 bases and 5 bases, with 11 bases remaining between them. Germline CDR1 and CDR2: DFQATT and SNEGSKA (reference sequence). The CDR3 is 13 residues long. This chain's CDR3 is CSARDARADEQYF. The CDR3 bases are TGCAGTGCTAGAGATGCGAGAGCGGACGAGCAGTACTTC.